The 12 T cell receptor beta chains presented below share a single source sample, sequenced in a study of cytomegalovirus exposure and HLA in healthy donors. Primers: 60 Vbeta forward and 13 Jbeta reverse. This table comes from immunoSEQ multiplex PCR, and its TCRdb copy is limited to in-frame clones, with some not included. This table holds 95,000 to 150,000 clones, approximately 70% found once. Sequenced sample: PBMCs. These receptor sequences come from a man aged 55 to 70 in good health and CMV-seropositive.

The chain has TRBV15 and TRBJ1-2, with 9 bases identical to TRBD1. Germline CDR1 LNHNV, CDR2 YYDKDF (reference sequence). The junction had 9 bases not matched to a gene; V was cut back by 5 bases and J by 8 bases. The CDR3 has 14 amino acids. CDR3 loop: CATSETGTGKGYTF. The CDR3 region has the DNA TGTGCCACCAGCGAAACCGGGACAGGGAAGGGCTACACCTTC. The entire variable domain, with the rest obtained from reference TRBV15 and TRBJ1-2, is as follows: DAMVIQNPRYQVTQFGKPVTLSCSQTLNHNVMYWYQQKSSQAPKLLFHYYDKDFNNEADTPDNFQSRRPNTSFCFLDIRSPGLGDTAMYLCATSETGTGKGYTFGSGTRLTVV.

V gene TRBV19 combines with J gene TRBJ1-2; D is possibly TRBD1 (6 bases). Trimming cost V 0 bases and J 4 bases, with 9 bases left between them. The CDR3 is made up of 14 amino acids. Germline V gene data show CDR1 as LNHDA and CDR2 as SQIVND (reference sequence). DNA of the CDR3: TGTGCCAGTAGTATAGATCCACAGGGCTATGGCTACACCTTC. Translated, it gives CASSIDPQGYGYTF.

This chain connects TRBV11-2 to TRBJ2-7; 7 nucleotides match TRBD1. In germline, CDR1 is SGHAT, CDR2 FQNNGV. The CDR3 covers 14 residues. The V gene end was trimmed by 3 bases and the J gene end by 2 bases; junction bases not matched to a gene: 4. CDR3 in amino acids: CASSFTGTAYEQYF. The CDR3 nucleotides are TGTGCCAGCAGCTTCACCGGGACAGCCTACGAGCAGTACTTC.

V usage is TRBV11-2 and J usage is TRBJ1-5; D is uncertain. The ends were cut back, 6 bases at V and 5 bases at J, with 11 bases in the middle. The CDR3 has 13 amino acids. Germline CDR1 reads SGHAT; CDR2 reads FQNNGV. The DNA of the CDR3 is TGTGCCAGCAGTGGAGGTTTATATCAGCCCCAGCATTTT. It is translated as CASSGGLYQPQHF.

V usage is TRBV7-9 and J usage is TRBJ2-1; D may be TRBD2 (5 bases). Germline-derived CDR1 and CDR2 are SEHNR and FQNEAQ (reference sequence). The CDR3 spans 15 residues. Trimming took off 5 bases at V and 3 bases at J, with 14 bases between the two ends. CDR3 sequence: CASSAGLQGYNEQFF. The CDR3, as DNA: TGTGCCAGCAGCGCCGGACTTCAAGGCTACAATGAGCAGTTCTTC.

The chain carries TRBV7-2 and TRBJ1-6; D is uncertain. Looked up from germline, CDR1 is SGHTA and CDR2 is FQGNSA. V lost 5 bases and J 6 bases, leaving 14 bases between the germline ends. The CDR3 consists of 15 residues. The CDR3 protein is CASSPDAQVNSPLHF. In DNA form, the CDR3 reads TGTGCCAGCAGCCCCGACGCCCAGGTTAATTCACCCCTCCACTTT.

The chain joins TRBV5-8 to TRBJ1-6; tentative D call: TRBD1 (6 bases). V was shortened by 2 bases and J by 10 bases, with 13 bases between the two germline ends. This CDR3 is built from 14 residues. Germline lookup yields CDR1 SGHTS and CDR2 YDEGEE. CDR3 bases: TGTGCCAGCAGCTTCACAGGGTTTTGGTCACCCCTCCACTTT. It specifies CASSFTGFWSPLHF.

This clone was seen just once. The chain has TRBV9 and TRBJ2-1; possible D gene TRBD2, 6 bases. Looked up from germline, CDR1 is SGDLS and CDR2 is YYNGEE. V was trimmed by 0 bases and J by 4 bases, leaving 11 bases between them. The CDR3 contains 15 residues. Here the CDR3 reads CASSVDPGVYNEQFF. DNA of the CDR3: TGTGCCAGCAGCGTAGATCCGGGGGTATACAATGAGCAGTTCTTC.

This chain uses TRBV6-5 with TRBJ2-5, with TRBD1 identical over 7 bases. After removal of 2 bases from V and 14 bases from J, the junction contained 2 bases not matched to a gene. The germline V gene encodes CDR1 MNHEY and CDR2 SVGAGI. CDR3 length: 10 amino acids. The CDR3 sequence: CASSYGQDYF. The DNA for the CDR3 is TGTGCCAGCAGTTACGGACAGGACTACTTC.

This chain links TRBV27 with TRBJ2-5, with 7 bases matching TRBD2. The DNA end lines up better with TRBJ2-7; the J call may be wrong. Germline loops: CDR1 MNHEY, CDR2 SMNVEV (reference sequence). This CDR3 is 15 amino acids long. CDR3 region: CASSQRAGRAYEQYF. In DNA, the CDR3 is TGTGCCAGCAGCCAAAGGGCAGGGAGGGCCTACGAGCAGTACTTC.

The rearrangement joins TRBV6-5 to TRBJ1-6, with a possible D match to TRBD1 (6 bases). CDR1 and CDR2 from the germline V gene are MNHEY and SVGAGI. The CDR3 has 15 amino acids. The V gene lost 6 bases and the J gene lost 9 bases, with 18 bases spanning the gap. CDR3 loop: CASSRPGQDPSPLHF. In DNA form, the CDR3 reads TGTGCCAGCAGCCGCCCGGGACAAGATCCTTCACCCCTCCACTTT.

The chain has TRBV10-3 and TRBJ1-4, with D possibly being TRBD1 (6 bases). There are 14 residues in the CDR3. CDR1 and CDR2 from the germline V gene are ENHRY and SYGVKD. Trimming pared 8 bases from V and 0 bases from J, leaving 10 bases between. The CDR3 DNA reads as TGTGCCATCGCAGAGGGGGCAACTAATGAAAAACTGTTTTTT. Amino acids: CAIAEGATNEKLFF.